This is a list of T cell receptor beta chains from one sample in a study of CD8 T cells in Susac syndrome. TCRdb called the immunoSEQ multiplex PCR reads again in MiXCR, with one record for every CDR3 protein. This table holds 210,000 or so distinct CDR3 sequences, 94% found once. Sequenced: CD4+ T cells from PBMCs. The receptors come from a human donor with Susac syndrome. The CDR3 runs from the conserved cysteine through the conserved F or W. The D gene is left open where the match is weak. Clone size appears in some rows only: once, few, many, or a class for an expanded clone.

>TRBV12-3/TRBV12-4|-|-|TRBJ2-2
TGTGCCAGCAGTTTAGTACAGGGAAGCAGGGAGCTGTTTTTT
CASSLVQGSRELFF
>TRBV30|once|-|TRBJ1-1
TGTGCCTGGAGTGCATTCGTGAACACTGAAGCTTTCTTT
CAWSAFVNTEAFF
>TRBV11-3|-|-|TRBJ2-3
TGTGCCAGCAGCTCGAGCTCATATACGCAGTATTTT
CASSSSSYTQYF
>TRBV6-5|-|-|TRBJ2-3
TGTGCCAGCAGTTACCGGGTGAGCACAGATACGCAGTATTTT
CASSYRVSTDTQYF
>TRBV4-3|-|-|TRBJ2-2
TGCGCCAGCAGCCAAGAAGGCCAGCTGAACACCGGGGAGCTGTTTTTT
CASSQEGQLNTGELFF
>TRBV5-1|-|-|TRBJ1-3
TGCGCCAGCAGCCTGGAATCCGTTGGCTCTGGAAACACCATATATTTT
CASSLESVGSGNTIYF
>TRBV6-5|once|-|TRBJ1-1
TGTGCCAGCAGGCGACAGGATTGGAACACTGAAGCTTTCTTT
CASRRQDWNTEAFF
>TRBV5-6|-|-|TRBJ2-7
TGTGCCAGCAGCGCGGACGGCCGAGGGCGGAGGCAGTACTTC
CASSADGRGRRQYF
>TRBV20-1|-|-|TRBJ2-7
TGCAGTGCTAGCCCCGGACAGTACGAGCAGTACTTC
CSASPGQYEQYF
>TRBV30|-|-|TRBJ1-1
TGTGCCTGGGGATTTGGACGGAGGATGAACACTGAAGCTTTCTTT
CAWGFGRRMNTEAFF
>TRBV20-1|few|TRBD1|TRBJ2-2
TGCAGTGCTAGGACAGGGTATACCGGGGAGCTGTTTTTT
CSARTGYTGELFF